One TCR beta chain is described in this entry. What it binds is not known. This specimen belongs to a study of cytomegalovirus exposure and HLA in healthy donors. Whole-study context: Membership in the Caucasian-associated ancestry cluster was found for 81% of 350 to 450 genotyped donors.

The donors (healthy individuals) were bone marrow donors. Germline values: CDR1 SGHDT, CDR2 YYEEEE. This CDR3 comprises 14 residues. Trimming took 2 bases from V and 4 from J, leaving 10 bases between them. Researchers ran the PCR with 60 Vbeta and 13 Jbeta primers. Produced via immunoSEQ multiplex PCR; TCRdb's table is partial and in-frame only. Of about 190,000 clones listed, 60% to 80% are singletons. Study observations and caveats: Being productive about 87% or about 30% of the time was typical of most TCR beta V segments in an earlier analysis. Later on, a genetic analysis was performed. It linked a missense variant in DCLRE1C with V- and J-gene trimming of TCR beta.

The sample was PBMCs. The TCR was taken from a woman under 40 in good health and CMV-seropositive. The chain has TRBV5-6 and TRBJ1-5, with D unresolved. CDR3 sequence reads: CASSLRGSNQPQHF. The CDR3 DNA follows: TGTGCCAGCAGCTTACGGGGTAGTAATCAGCCCCAGCATTTT. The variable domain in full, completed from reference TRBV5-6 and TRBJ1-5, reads DAGVTQSPTHLIKTRGQQVTLRCSPKSGHDTVSWYQQALGQGPQFIFQYYEEEERQRGNFPDRFSGHQFPNYSSELNVNALLLGDSALYLCASSLRGSNQPQHFGDGTRLSIL.